This entry lists 5 T cell receptor beta chains sequenced from one sample in a study of T-cell reconstitution after alpha-beta-depleted transplantation in children. The authors prepared the TCRbeta library with unique molecular identifiers. TCRdb redid the calling of the PCR reads with MiXCR, one entry per CDR3 protein. The sample lists hundreds of thousands of distinct CDR3 sequences; roughly 13% were seen once. Sequencing was performed on PBMCs, mostly from graft donor cells, taken 360 days after TCRalphabeta/CD19-depleted stem cell transplant. These receptors were taken from a male patient between 10 and 17 years old who had a stem cell transplant for acute myeloid leukemia, so the T cells may come from the graft donor.

This clonotype was seen ten or more times. The rearrangement links TRBV20-1 to TRBJ2-1; D ambiguous. CDR1 is DFQATT and CDR2 is SNEGSKA in the germline V gene (reference sequence). This CDR3 has 11 amino acids. The ends were cut back, 6 bases at V and 9 bases at J, with 12 bases in the middle. CDR3 loop: CSAGNLGEQFF. The CDR3 DNA reads as TGCAGTGCCGGTAATCTGGGTGAGCAGTTCTTC.

In nucleotides, the CDR3 is TGTGCCAGCAGCCAAGGACGGAGCTCCTACGAGCAGTACTTC. Translation: CASSQGRSSYEQYF. The genes are TRBV3-1 and TRBJ2-7; D is ambiguous. Between the trimmed V and J ends, which lost 1 base and 0 bases, there was a span of 7 bases. Germline V gene data show CDR1 as LGHDT and CDR2 as YNNKEL (reference sequence). The CDR3 is 14 amino acids.

The V call is TRBV20-1, the J call TRBJ2-4, with D possibly matching TRBD2 (6 bases). Per the germline V gene, CDR1 is DFQATT and CDR2 is SNEGSKA (reference sequence). Trimming pared 6 bases from V and 7 bases from J, leaving 22 bases between. This CDR3 region has 15 residues. As DNA, the CDR3 is TGCAGTGCGTCTCTAGCGCCAGTGAGTGGGAACATTCAGTACTTC. This gives the protein CSASLAPVSGNIQYF.

This sequence joins TRBV5-5 and TRBJ2-4; 11 bases fit TRBD2. V shed 4 bases and J 0 bases; nucleotides not matched to a gene: 9. This CDR3 is 18 amino acids long. Germline V gene data show CDR1 as SGHKS and CDR2 as YYEKEE (reference sequence). CDR3 amino acids: CASSLKLAGAQAKNIQYF. DNA of the CDR3: TGTGCCAGCAGCCTTAAACTAGCGGGAGCCCAAGCCAAAAACATTCAGTACTTC.

The gene calls are TRBV5-1 and TRBJ1-2; D remains unclear. This CDR3 is built from 13 residues. V gave up 5 bases and J gave up 4 bases, with 12 bases separating them. Germline lookup yields CDR1 SGHRS and CDR2 YFSETQ. DNA for the CDR3: TGCGCCAGCAGTCTGGACGGAGCCTATGGCTACACCTTC. As protein: CASSLDGAYGYTF.